The clone carrying this T cell receptor (beta chain) has ten or more counts. The sample comes from a study of T-cell reconstitution after alpha-beta-depleted transplantation in children. There are 13 residues in the CDR3. Trimming shortened V by 4 bases and J by 0 bases, and 10 bases separated the two germline ends. CDR1 is DFQATT, CDR2 SNEGSKA, per germline (reference sequence). Molecular barcoding with unique molecular identifiers was used for the TCRbeta library. TCRdb processed the PCR reads anew with MiXCR; each CDR3 protein has one entry. In the table there are roughly 610,000 distinct CDR3 sequences, about 11% of which are singletons.

The TCR sequence derives from a human donor who donated a stem cell graft to a child with acute myeloid leukemia. The gene calls are TRBV20-1 and TRBJ2-7; the D is unclear. The sample was PBMCs from the stem cell graft donor, taken from the stem cell graft. As DNA, the CDR3 is TGCAGTGCTAACTCTCTTCACTCCTACGAGCAGTACTTC. Its protein is CSANSLHSYEQYF.